These 25 T cell receptor beta chains share one sample of origin, sequenced in a study of PD-1 blockade in classical Hodgkin lymphoma. TCRdb's copy holds only in-frame clones and misses some; the assay was immunoSEQ multiplex PCR. The sample has more than 85,000 clones; approximately 89% are singletons. Sample time point: cycle 4 day 1 (C4D1), after less than 7 weeks of nivolumab. All patients relapsed after autologous stem cell transplantation, and brentuximab vedotin exposure varied. The sample here was peripheral blood mononuclear cells (PBMCs), taken before the fourth cycle of nivolumab. These receptor sequences come from a human donor with classical Hodgkin lymphoma.

DNA of the CDR3: TGTGCCAGCAGTTACTCGAAGTGGGTTTCCTACGAGCAGTACTTC. This encodes CASSYSKWVSYEQYF. This chain joins TRBV6-5 and TRBJ2-7, with D hard to call. The CDR3 consists of 15 residues. Trimming took 0 bases from V and 1 from J, leaving 10 bases between them. Per the germline V gene, CDR1 is MNHEY and CDR2 is SVGAGI.

The chain uses TRBV7-9 and TRBJ2-5; tentative D call: TRBD1 (5 bases). Germline assignment: CDR1 SEHNR and CDR2 FQNEAQ (reference sequence). Trimming pared 5 bases from V and 4 bases from J, leaving 14 bases between. CDR3 length equals 14 residues. The DNA of the CDR3 is TGTGCCAGCAGCCACGACAGTGATGGAGAGACCCAGTACTTC. Translating gives CASSHDSDGETQYF.

V is TRBV18 and J is TRBJ1-4, with D unclear. The germline V and J ends were trimmed by 6 bases and 8 bases, with 16 bases remaining between them. The CDR3 runs 14 residues. Germline assignment: CDR1 KGHSH and CDR2 LQKENI. In DNA form, the CDR3 reads TGTGCCAGCTCCCTGAATGCCGGGAGGGAAAAACTGTTTTTT. Encoded protein: CASSLNAGREKLFF.

This chain uses TRBV27 with TRBJ2-5; D is possibly TRBD1 (5 bases). This CDR3 region has 17 residues. V lost 1 base and J 3 bases, leaving 18 bases between the germline ends. Germline CDR1 reads MNHEY; CDR2 reads SMNVEV (reference sequence). In nucleotides, the CDR3 is TGTGCCAGCAGTTTATACGGAGAAGGGGTCGTTAAAGAGACCCAGTACTTC. The encoded protein is CASSLYGEGVVKETQYF.

This chain connects TRBV30 to TRBJ1-2, with D perhaps matching TRBD1 (6 bases). The germline gives CDR1 GTSNPN, CDR2 SVGIG (reference sequence). Trimming stripped 0 bases from V and 3 bases from J, with 17 bases between. The length of the CDR3 is 16 residues. CDR3 amino acids: CAWSVPGARPYYGYTF. The CDR3 bases are TGTGCCTGGAGTGTTCCGGGGGCGAGGCCTTACTATGGCTACACCTTC.

This rearrangement joins TRBV2 to TRBJ2-7; 12 bases fit TRBD2. CDR1 SNHLY and CDR2 FYNNEI come from the germline V gene. The CDR3 is 15 amino acids. Unmatched junction bases numbered 7, after V lost 3 bases and J lost 7 bases. The CDR3 DNA sequence: TGTGCCAGCAGTGACGCACTAGCGGGGGGAGAGGAGCAGTACTTC. Translating it yields CASSDALAGGEEQYF.

The rearrangement links TRBV7-2 to TRBJ2-1; 10 bases are a match to TRBD2. The germline V gene encodes CDR1 SGHTA and CDR2 FQGNSA. The CDR3 is 16 amino acids. Trimming at V came to 3 bases and at J to 4 bases, leaving 6 bases not matched to a gene. Written as DNA, the CDR3 is TGTGCCAGCAGCTTCTTAGCGGGAGGAGGGTACAATGAGCAGTTCTTC. Protein product: CASSFLAGGGYNEQFF.

The V call is TRBV19, the J call TRBJ1-5; D may be TRBD1 (5 bases). The length of the CDR3 is 14 residues. Germline loops: CDR1 LNHDA, CDR2 SQIVND (reference sequence). The V end was cut by 9 bases, the J end by 8 bases, with 20 bases between. The CDR3 reads CASDRGEAREPQHF. The CDR3 bases are TGTGCCAGCGATCGTGGTGAGGCCAGGGAGCCCCAGCATTTT.

The J gene is TRBJ1-2, the V gene TRBV28; D remains unclear. Trimming shortened V by 7 bases and J by 2 bases, and 14 bases separated the two germline ends. CDR1 and CDR2 from the germline V gene are MDHEN and SYDVKM. This CDR3 has 14 amino acids. In DNA, the CDR3 is TGTGCCAGCACACTAAGGTTACAGAACTATGGCTACACCTTC. Its protein product is CASTLRLQNYGYTF.

This clone was detected only once. The chain employs TRBV6-5 and TRBJ1-4, with D possibly matching TRBD1 (6 bases). The germline CDR1 and CDR2 sequences are MNHEY and SVGAGI. The CDR3 spans 12 residues. With 6 bases removed from V and 11 bases from J, the gap between germline ends came to 13 bases. CDR3 nucleotide sequence: TGTGCCAGCAGACCACAGGGAGACAAACTGTTTTTT. As protein: CASRPQGDKLFF.

V gene TRBV7-9 combines with J gene TRBJ2-3, with a weak D call TRBD2 (5 bases). The germline V gene has CDR1 SEHNR and CDR2 FQNEAQ (reference sequence). Trimming removed 1 base at V and 7 bases at J, with 18 bases between. The CDR3 has 16 amino acids. The CDR3 coding sequence is TGTGCCAGCAGCTTAGAACGAGGGCTAAGAGGAAATACGCAGTATTTT. Residues: CASSLERGLRGNTQYF.

V gene TRBV27 combines with J gene TRBJ2-1; D perhaps matches TRBD2 (7 bases). In germline, CDR1 is MNHEY, CDR2 SMNVEV (reference sequence). Trimming took 6 bases from V and 6 from J, leaving 12 bases between them. The CDR3 sequence is 13 residues long. The CDR3 DNA is TGTGCCAGCAGCTGGGGGGGCCGCAATGAGCAGTTCTTC. It specifies CASSWGGRNEQFF.

The chain carries TRBV6-1 and TRBJ1-4; TRBD1 matches at 7 bases. Germline V gene lookup returns CDR1 MNHNS and CDR2 SASEGT. Trimming took 3 bases from V and 8 from J; bases not matched to a gene: 6. The CDR3 consists of 14 residues. The CDR3 DNA sequence: TGTGCCAGCAGTGACCAGGGGGTCGGAGAAAAACTGTTTTTT. Translating it yields CASSDQGVGEKLFF.

This clone was observed a single time. V usage is TRBV2 and J usage is TRBJ2-1, with D unresolved. This CDR3 contains 13 residues. Germline V gene sequence: CDR1 SNHLY, CDR2 FYNNEI. The V end was cut by 7 bases, the J end by 6 bases, with 13 bases between. The CDR3 is CASNPVPRNEQFF. The CDR3 DNA sequence: TGTGCCAGCAATCCAGTCCCTCGCAATGAGCAGTTCTTC.

This clone has just one count. The chain couples TRBV7-9 to TRBJ1-1; a weak D match, TRBD1 (5 bases). V was shortened by 11 bases and J by 1 base, with 17 bases between the two germline ends. This CDR3 comprises 14 residues. From germline, CDR1 is SEHNR and CDR2 FQNEAQ (reference sequence). The CDR3, as DNA: TGTGCCTCCCTGGTCGGGGCCCAGAACACTGAAGCTTTCTTT. It codes for CASLVGAQNTEAFF.

The rearrangement joins TRBV5-1 to TRBJ1-1; no firm D call. Per germline, CDR1 SGHRS and CDR2 YFSETQ. V was clipped by 0 bases and J by 6 bases, with 12 bases between them. This CDR3 has 14 amino acids. CDR3 sequence (DNA): TGCGCCAGCAGCTTGGACCCCGGGATAGCTGAAGCTTTCTTT. It translates to CASSLDPGIAEAFF.

This chain links TRBV27 with TRBJ2-6; 10 nucleotides align to TRBD1. The V and J ends lost 7 bases and 5 bases, in that order; junction bases with no gene match: 11. Germline V gene data show CDR1 as MNHEY and CDR2 as SMNVEV (reference sequence). This CDR3 contains 17 residues. CDR3 DNA sequence: TGTGCCAGCATTCGACAGGGGGCGCATTATAGGGCCAACGTCCTGACTTTC. Translation gives CASIRQGAHYRANVLTF.

This clone was counted once. The chain is built from TRBV6-5 and TRBJ2-1; 13 bases align to TRBD2. CDR3 length: 14 amino acids. Germline CDR1 MNHEY, CDR2 SVGAGI. The V and J ends lost 5 bases and 7 bases, in that order; junction bases with no gene match: 2. The CDR3 DNA reads TGTGCCAGCAGTCCGACTAGCGGGAGGAATGAGCAGTTCTTC. Protein product: CASSPTSGRNEQFF.

The chain joins TRBV18 to TRBJ1-2; 9 bases match TRBD1. The CDR3 runs to 15 residues. Germline V gene data show CDR1 as KGHSH and CDR2 as LQKENI. The junction had 10 bases not matched to a gene; V was cut back by 3 bases and J by 8 bases. The CDR3 nucleotides are TGTGCCAGCTCACCGACGGCGGGACAGGGAAGCGGCTACACCTTC. This codes for CASSPTAGQGSGYTF.

This clone appeared once. The chain recombines TRBV27 with TRBJ2-2, with a possible D match to TRBD2 (5 bases). CDR1 MNHEY and CDR2 SMNVEV come from the germline V gene (reference sequence). Trimming pared 2 bases from V and 3 bases from J, leaving 7 bases between. The CDR3 extends over 14 amino acids. The CDR3 sequence is CASSLRLHTGELFF. The CDR3, as DNA: TGTGCCAGCAGTTTAAGACTACACACCGGGGAGCTGTTTTTT.

This clone was seen a single time. The chain joins TRBV5-1 to TRBJ2-7; the D gene is possibly TRBD1 (6 bases). Trimming pared 5 bases from V and 3 bases from J, leaving 15 bases between. There are 14 residues in the CDR3. The germline V gene encodes CDR1 SGHRS and CDR2 YFSETQ. In DNA, the CDR3 is TGCGCCAGCAGTAAGTCACAGGGTTTCTACGAGCAGTACTTC. Amino acids: CASSKSQGFYEQYF.

The gene calls are TRBV6-7 and TRBJ2-2; unclear D gene. TRBV6-7 is noted as an ORF with a role that remains uncertain. Trimming shortened V by 2 bases and J by 4 bases, and 11 bases separated the two germline ends. This CDR3 is 15 amino acids long. The CDR3 sequence: CASSYAPRGTGELFF. In nucleotides, the CDR3 is TGTGCCAGCAGTTACGCCCCTCGAGGCACCGGGGAGCTGTTTTTT.

The chain is built from TRBV6-1 and TRBJ2-7; D is ambiguous. The CDR3 extends over 14 amino acids. Trimming removed 3 bases from V and 0 bases from J, with 9 bases in between. Germline loops: CDR1 MNHNS, CDR2 SASEGT. The CDR3 DNA reads TGTGCCAGCAGTGACGACTGGAGCTCCTACGAGCAGTACTTC. Translated: CASSDDWSSYEQYF.

J is TRBJ2-7 and V is TRBV5-4; TRBD1 matches at 8 bases. This CDR3 has 15 amino acids. J gave up 1 base and V 2 bases, and 5 bases lay outside the gene matches. Germline values: CDR1 SGHNT, CDR2 YYREEE (reference sequence). The CDR3 protein is CASSFGQGRSYEQYF. The CDR3 DNA is TGTGCCAGCAGCTTTGGACAGGGAAGGTCCTACGAGCAGTACTTC.

This clone occurred once. The chain carries TRBV18 and TRBJ2-1; D uncertain. Germline-derived CDR1 and CDR2 are KGHSH and LQKENI. V dropped 4 bases and J dropped 1 base, with 8 bases sitting between them. This CDR3 contains 14 residues. The CDR3 spells CASSQAASYNEQFF. DNA of the CDR3: TGTGCCAGCTCACAGGCGGCATCCTACAATGAGCAGTTCTTC. The variable domain in full, with the rest retrieved from reference TRBV18 and TRBJ2-1, is NAGVMQNPRHLVRRRGQEARLRCSPMKGHSHVYWYRQLPEEGLKFMVYLQKENIIDESGMPKERFSAEFPKEGPSILRIQQVVRGDSAAYFCASSQAASYNEQFFGPGTRLTVL.